This T cell receptor (beta chain) was documented in a study of CD8 T cells in ankylosing spondylitis. Study-wide results and caveats: Typical of ankylosing spondylitis blood, it appeared, was a TCR beta motif of under 10 highly homologous variants.

TCRdb used MiXCR to reprocess the 5' RACE reads, holding one entry per CDR3 protein. The sample records approximately 550,000 distinct CDR3 sequences, 12% being singletons. The CDR3 is 15 amino acids. Germline V gene lookup returns CDR1 SGHTA and CDR2 FQGNSA. The V and J ends lost 8 bases and 3 bases, in that order; junction bases with no gene match: 7. This clonotype was seen more than once but under ten times. Its specificity is unknown. The chain has TRBV7-2 and TRBJ2-2; 9 positions match TRBD2. The sample consisted of blood, either unsorted or a sorted T cell fraction (not recorded which). The sequence came from a male donor with ankylosing spondylitis. Written as DNA, the CDR3 is TGTGCCAGCGAAGCCAGACTAGCGGACACCGGGGAGCTGTTTTTT. This encodes CASEARLADTGELFF.